This note documents a single TCR beta chain sequence. Its matching antigen is unknown. J lost 8 bases, V lost 3 bases, and 5 bases had no gene match. Germline V gene lookup returns CDR1 LGHNA and CDR2 YSLEER. The CDR3 extends over 14 amino acids. The data belong to a study of cytotoxic CD8 clonotypes in ibrutinib-treated CLL. Across the study: Overall, about 25 responses were partial and 2 complete; following median about 70 months, roughly 15 patients stayed remitted and 12 progressed. General study results and limits: Sample timing was unmatched between remission and later-progressing patients; lymph nodes unstudied. Researchers report that baseline clonality outpaced age-matched healthy donors and tracked circulating CD8+ T-cell counts.

Data came from immunoSEQ multiplex PCR; TCRdb stores just in-frame clones and leaves some out. The table lists about 70,000 clones, roughly nine tenths of them singletons. This chain connects TRBV4-3 to TRBJ2-1; TRBD2 aligns across 9 bases. The receptor comes from a human donor with chronic lymphocytic leukemia. Sequencing used PBMCs, obtained after 12 months of ibrutinib treatment. The CDR3 protein is CASSHSGRGHEQFF. DNA of the CDR3: TGCGCCAGCAGCCATAGCGGGAGAGGTCATGAGCAGTTCTTC.